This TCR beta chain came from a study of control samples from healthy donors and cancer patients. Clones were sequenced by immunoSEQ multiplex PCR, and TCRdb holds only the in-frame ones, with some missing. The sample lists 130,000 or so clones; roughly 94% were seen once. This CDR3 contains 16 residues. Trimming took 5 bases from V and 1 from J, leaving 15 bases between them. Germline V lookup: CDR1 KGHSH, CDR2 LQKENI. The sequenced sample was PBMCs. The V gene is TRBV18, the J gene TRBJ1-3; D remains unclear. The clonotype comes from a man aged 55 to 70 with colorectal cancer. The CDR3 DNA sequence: TGTGCCAGCTCAGCCACTTGGTCAGAATCTGGAAACACCATATATTTT. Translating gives CASSATWSESGNTIYF.